Each of the 16 T cell receptor beta chains below was sequenced from the same sample in a study of shared clonotypes between healthy human individuals (dated by TCRdb to 2018 to 2020). For the CD8 naive samples, CD45RO-negative cells were positively selected for CCR7, yielding a CD45RA+CCR7+ population from which TemRA cells were excluded. The library relied on the immunoSEQ multiplex PCR assay. The table comes from immuneACCESS by way of TCRdb, which keeps in-frame sequences with V and J called. Part of the clones is missing from these tables; in studies checked, under half for an unresolved V gene and the rest for unknown reasons. For this sample there are about 2 million clones; about 95% appear just once. 1.1% of the sample is taken by the ten largest. The sequenced sample was naive CD8+ T cells sorted from blood. The cell subset or site label, read with the paper, signifies: CD45RA+CCR7+. Every receptor here comes from a man aged 18 to 29 in good health.

This chain links TRBV13 with TRBJ1-1; 10 positions match TRBD1. Germline-derived CDR1 and CDR2 are PRHDT and FYEKMQ (reference sequence). The CDR3 is 15 residues long. After removal of 5 bases from V and 3 bases from J, the junction contained 6 bases not matched to a gene. DNA for the CDR3: TGTGCCAGCAGCGCACTAGGACAGGGGGACACTGAAGCTTTCTTT. It specifies CASSALGQGDTEAFF.

The chain carries TRBV15 and TRBJ2-3, with D unresolved. The CDR3 contains 14 residues. V lost 5 bases, J lost 0 bases, and 9 bases lay in between. The germline gives CDR1 LNHNV, CDR2 YYDKDF (reference sequence). CDR3 nucleotide sequence: TGTGCCACCAGCCGATGGGGTAGCACAGATACGCAGTATTTT. Translated: CATSRWGSTDTQYF.

J is TRBJ2-2 and V is TRBV28; no definite D call. The V gene's germline CDR1 is MDHEN and CDR2 SYDVKM. V was pared by 5 bases and J by 0 bases, with 16 bases between. The CDR3 runs to 17 residues. The CDR3 sequence: CASSTPFEDTNTGELFF. CDR3 DNA sequence: TGTGCCAGCAGTACTCCTTTCGAGGATACGAACACCGGGGAGCTGTTTTTT.

This chain joins TRBV9 and TRBJ2-7; D is uncertain. With 0 bases removed from V and 4 bases from J, the gap between germline ends came to 8 bases. The germline CDR1 and CDR2 sequences are SGDLS and YYNGEE. CDR3 length: 13 residues. The CDR3 spells CASSVAEAYEQYF. In DNA, the CDR3 is TGTGCCAGCAGCGTAGCAGAGGCGTACGAGCAGTACTTC.

Turning to this clone: Other nucleotide sequences in the sample specify the same CDR3. The CDR3 bases are TGTGCCAGCAGTTATCCCGAGCAGTACTTC. Its translation: CASSYPEQYF. The rearrangement links TRBV6-5 to TRBJ2-7; D remains unclear. The CDR3 extends over 10 amino acids. Trimming cost V 3 bases and J 6 bases, with 3 bases left between them. Germline V gene sequence: CDR1 MNHEY, CDR2 SVGAGI.

The chain combines TRBV7-8 with TRBJ2-1, with TRBD2 matching over 11 bases. Germline loops: CDR1 SGHVS, CDR2 FQNEAQ. V shed 0 bases, J shed 5 bases, and the junction held 3 bases outside the gene matches. The CDR3 runs 16 residues. The CDR3: CASSLALLAGDNEQFF. CDR3 in DNA: TGTGCCAGCAGCTTAGCCCTACTAGCGGGAGACAATGAGCAGTTCTTC.

V is TRBV27 and J is TRBJ2-7, with TRBD2 identical over 13 bases. Germline V gives CDR1 MNHEY, CDR2 SMNVEV (reference sequence). V was pared by 1 base and J by 6 bases, with 3 bases of the junction left unmatched. This CDR3 is built from 15 residues. The CDR3, as DNA: TGTGCCAGCAGTTTATGGACTAGCGGGGGCGGCGAGCAGTACTTC. Translated: CASSLWTSGGGEQYF.

This sequence joins TRBV19 and TRBJ2-2, with no clear D. This CDR3 has 11 amino acids. Germline loops: CDR1 LNHDA, CDR2 SQIVND (reference sequence). Trimming left V 6 bases short and J 6 bases short, with 5 bases between. DNA of the CDR3: TGTGCCAGTAGGTGGGCCGGGGAGCTGTTTTTT. Protein sequence: CASRWAGELFF. The variable domain in full, with the rest retrieved from reference TRBV19 and TRBJ2-2, is DGGITQSPKYLFRKEGQNVTLSCEQNLNHDAMYWYRQDPGQGLRLIYYSQIVNDFQKGDIAEGYSVSREKKESFPLTVTSAQKNPTAFYLCASRWAGELFFGEGSRLTVL.

This clone was seen a single time. The genes are TRBV13 and TRBJ2-7; D unclear. This CDR3 comprises 12 residues. Germline loops: CDR1 PRHDT, CDR2 FYEKMQ (reference sequence). Trimming shortened V by 4 bases and J by 5 bases, and 9 bases separated the two germline ends. The CDR3 loop reads CASSSGQNEQYF. CDR3 DNA: TGTGCCAGCAGCTCTGGGCAGAACGAGCAGTACTTC.

The chain is built from TRBV15 and TRBJ2-6; 9 positions agree with TRBD1. The germline CDR1 and CDR2 sequences are LNHNV and YYDKDF (reference sequence). The CDR3 covers 18 residues. J lost 2 bases, V lost 3 bases, and 8 bases had no gene match. CDR3 protein: CATSSPGQGTPGANVLTF. The CDR3 DNA follows: TGTGCCACCAGCAGCCCGGGACAGGGAACCCCTGGGGCCAACGTCCTGACTTTC.

This chain uses TRBV25-1 with TRBJ1-1; D unclear. The CDR3 sequence is 13 residues long. Germline lookup yields CDR1 MGHDK and CDR2 SYGVNS. V lost 2 bases and J 7 bases, leaving 11 bases between the germline ends. In nucleotides, the CDR3 is TGTGCCAGCAGTGAAGTTTTTCCGGGTGAAGCTTTCTTT. It encodes CASSEVFPGEAFF. Looking up the rest from reference TRBV25-1 and TRBJ1-1 gives the full variable domain: EADIYQTPRYLVIGTGKKITLECSQTMGHDKMYWYQQDPGMELHLIHYSYGVNSTEKGDLSSESTVSRIRTEHFPLTLESARPSHTSQYLCASSEVFPGEAFFGQGTRLTVV.

A note on this clone: This may stem from a read error, because a much larger clone lies one nucleotide away. Other DNA sequences in this sample translate to the same CDR3. The chain is built from TRBV5-6 and TRBJ2-7; unclear D gene. Germline V gene data show CDR1 as SGHDT and CDR2 as YYEEEE. V was trimmed by 0 bases and J by 5 bases, leaving 3 bases between them. The CDR3 loop spans 11 amino acids. The CDR3 DNA reads TGTGCCAGCAGCTTGGGCGACGAGCAGTACTTC. Translated: CASSLGDEQYF.

The V gene is TRBV9, the J gene TRBJ1-1; D remains unclear. With 0 bases removed from V and 4 bases from J, the gap between germline ends came to 7 bases. This CDR3 has 13 amino acids. Germline V gene lookup returns CDR1 SGDLS and CDR2 YYNGEE. The CDR3: CASSVVESTEAFF. CDR3 coding DNA: TGTGCCAGCAGCGTAGTGGAGAGCACTGAAGCTTTCTTT.

The rearrangement links TRBV6-5 to TRBJ1-6; D is perhaps TRBD1 (6 bases). The CDR3 sequence is 15 residues long. CDR1 is MNHEY and CDR2 is SVGAGI in the germline V gene. Trimming removed 2 bases from V and 7 bases from J, with 12 bases in between. CDR3 region: CASSYDTGWNSPLHF. The CDR3 region has the DNA TGTGCCAGCAGTTACGACACAGGGTGGAATTCACCCCTCCACTTT.

In this sample, this clone turned up once. The chain has TRBV5-6 and TRBJ2-1; 9 bases align to TRBD2. The CDR3 covers 16 residues. The ends lost 2 bases at V and 3 bases at J; junction bases unmatched: 6. CDR1 and CDR2 from the germline V gene are SGHDT and YYEEEE. The CDR3 DNA reads TGTGCCAGCAGCTTTGGTAGCGGGAGTAGCTACAATGAGCAGTTCTTC. This codes for CASSFGSGSSYNEQFF.

This rearrangement joins TRBV2 to TRBJ2-5; D could derive from TRBD1 or TRBD2 (5 bases each). The germline V gene has CDR1 SNHLY and CDR2 FYNNEI. This CDR3 is built from 14 residues. V dropped 9 bases and J dropped 5 bases, with 19 bases sitting between them. CDR3: CASARGGGWETQYF. Written as DNA, the CDR3 is TGTGCCAGTGCGAGGGGCGGCGGGTGGGAGACCCAGTACTTC.